The sequence of this TCR beta chain was determined in a study of T cell responses to AZD1222 COVID-19 vaccine. V lost 7 bases and J 0 bases, leaving 13 bases between the germline ends. The CDR3 sequence is 15 residues long. Germline assignment: CDR1 MNHEY and CDR2 SVGAGI. The repertoire was sequenced with immunoSEQ multiplex PCR; TCRdb's copy has only in-frame clones and lacks some. The table records 170,000 or so clones, over 80% of them present only once. As concerns this clone: What it recognizes is unknown.

Study-wide results and caveats: It should be noted that donors were predominantly white British and more often female, and clonal diversity was possibly underestimated. The breadth and depth of Spike-specific TCRs increased once two AZD1222 doses had been given. Vaccine-associated CD4 TCRs ranged over spike, dominating at 160-218 and 743-854. Baseline seropositives among AZD1222 recipients totaled only five to seven.

Sample: peripheral blood, taken 28 days after the second dose of the MenACWY control vaccine. The chain carries TRBV6-5 and TRBJ1-5; D may be TRBD1 (5 bases). This clonotype originated in an adult who received the MenACWY meningococcal vaccine as a control. CDR3: CASKPDRYSNQPQHF. In DNA, the CDR3 is TGTGCCAGCAAGCCAGACAGATATAGCAATCAGCCCCAGCATTTT.